Listed below are T cell receptor beta chains from one sample, sequenced in a study of blood T cell repertoires in COVID-19. Assay: immunoSEQ multiplex PCR; the TCRdb copy retains only in-frame clones and omits some. The sample yields some 200,000 clones, roughly nine tenths seen once. Sample: peripheral blood. The origin of the receptors is a woman between 55 and 75 years old with COVID-19, enrolled during active disease. Each CDR3 is given without its conserved first and last residue. Each record gives: V gene, J gene, CDR3 protein.

V gene: TRBV5-6
J gene: TRBJ1-6
CDR3 protein: ASSVPRGYSPLH

V gene: TRBV5-4
J gene: TRBJ2-1
CDR3 protein: ASSKVGGEQF

V gene: TRBV6-2/TRBV6-3
J gene: TRBJ1-4
CDR3 protein: ASSPHLTGGKEKLF

V gene: TRBV5-5
J gene: TRBJ2-3
CDR3 protein: ASSFGLAGVDTQY

V gene: TRBV24-1
J gene: TRBJ2-3
CDR3 protein: ATSDMAGASTDTQY

V gene: TRBV7-9
J gene: TRBJ2-7
CDR3 protein: ASSLESAGPKEQY

V gene: TRBV30
J gene: TRBJ2-1
CDR3 protein: AWSVSSDRYNEQF

V gene: TRBV19
J gene: TRBJ1-2
CDR3 protein: ASRTDRNYGYT

V gene: TRBV7-7
J gene: TRBJ2-1
CDR3 protein: ASSLAGRSNEQF

V gene: TRBV7-3
J gene: TRBJ1-1
CDR3 protein: ASSLSGTGVLNTEAF

V gene: TRBV6-5
J gene: TRBJ1-2
CDR3 protein: ASRNTGGRSYGYT

V gene: TRBV27
J gene: TRBJ2-1
CDR3 protein: ASSLWGRGYNEQF

V gene: TRBV7-3
J gene: TRBJ1-2
CDR3 protein: ASSPGAGAPYGYT

V gene: TRBV12-5
J gene: TRBJ2-1
CDR3 protein: ASGNLAGGIRDNEQF

V gene: TRBV4-3
J gene: TRBJ1-2
CDR3 protein: ASSQGAGGNYGYT

V gene: TRBV29-1
J gene: TRBJ2-1
CDR3 protein: SARLREGWNEQF

V gene: TRBV9
J gene: TRBJ2-1
CDR3 protein: ASSGLEESGERFSYNEQF

V gene: TRBV5-1
J gene: TRBJ1-1
CDR3 protein: ASSLKTGDRAF

V gene: TRBV7-2
J gene: TRBJ2-7
CDR3 protein: ASSLGSRPVGRPSYEQY

V gene: TRBV30
J gene: TRBJ1-1
CDR3 protein: AWQMRGQNTEAF

V gene: TRBV14
J gene: TRBJ2-7
CDR3 protein: ASSHRSFPPGLY

V gene: TRBV4-2
J gene: TRBJ1-1
CDR3 protein: ASSQSTQVVIYTEAF

V gene: TRBV28
J gene: TRBJ2-7
CDR3 protein: ASSLTGGRYEQY

V gene: TRBV28
J gene: TRBJ1-4
CDR3 protein: ATTTGLLTNEKLF

V gene: TRBV7-3
J gene: TRBJ2-1
CDR3 protein: ASGTPGPGQIEQF

V gene: TRBV5-6
J gene: TRBJ1-3
CDR3 protein: ASSLGLSGNTIY

V gene: TRBV28
J gene: TRBJ1-6
CDR3 protein: ASYTLGNSPLH

V gene: TRBV9
J gene: TRBJ2-3
CDR3 protein: ASSVDAGRGDTQY

V gene: TRBV27
J gene: TRBJ2-1
CDR3 protein: ASRIDRGALDEQF

V gene: TRBV4-3
J gene: TRBJ1-3
CDR3 protein: ASSRSTDRRGNTIY

V gene: TRBV6-5
J gene: TRBJ1-5
CDR3 protein: ASSWTGNQPQH

V gene: TRBV5-1
J gene: TRBJ2-7
CDR3 protein: ASSLRAAGLNYEQY

V gene: TRBV9
J gene: TRBJ2-2
CDR3 protein: ASSVGLAGIGTGELF

V gene: TRBV24-1
J gene: TRBJ2-7
CDR3 protein: ATRRTSGRGYEQY

V gene: TRBV6-1
J gene: TRBJ1-2
CDR3 protein: ASSESWGESGYT

V gene: TRBV5-1
J gene: TRBJ1-5
CDR3 protein: ASSLDSSNQPQH

V gene: TRBV6-2/TRBV6-3
J gene: TRBJ1-5
CDR3 protein: ASSSPGTNSNQPQH

V gene: TRBV6-5
J gene: TRBJ2-7
CDR3 protein: ASSYSGTGGKNEQY

V gene: TRBV4-1
J gene: TRBJ2-7
CDR3 protein: ASSQGRGGIPYEQY